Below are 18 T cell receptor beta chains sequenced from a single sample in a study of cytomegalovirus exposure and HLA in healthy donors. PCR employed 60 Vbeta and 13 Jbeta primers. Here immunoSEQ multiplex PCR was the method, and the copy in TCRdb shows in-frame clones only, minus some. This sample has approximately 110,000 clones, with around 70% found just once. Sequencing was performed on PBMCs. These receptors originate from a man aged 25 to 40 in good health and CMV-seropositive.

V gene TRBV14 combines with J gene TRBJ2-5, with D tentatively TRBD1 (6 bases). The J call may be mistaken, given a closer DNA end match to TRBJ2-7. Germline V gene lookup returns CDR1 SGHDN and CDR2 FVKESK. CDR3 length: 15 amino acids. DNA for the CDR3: TGTGCCAGCAGCCATGCGACCGGGACATTCTACGAGCAGTACTTC. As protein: CASSHATGTFYEQYF.

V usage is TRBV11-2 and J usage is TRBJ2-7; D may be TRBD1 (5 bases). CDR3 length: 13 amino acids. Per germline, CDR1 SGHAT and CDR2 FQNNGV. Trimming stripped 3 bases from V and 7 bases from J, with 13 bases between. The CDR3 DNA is TGTGCCAGCAGCTTGGGTGACAGATTTGAGCAGTACGTC. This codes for CASSLGDRFEQYV.

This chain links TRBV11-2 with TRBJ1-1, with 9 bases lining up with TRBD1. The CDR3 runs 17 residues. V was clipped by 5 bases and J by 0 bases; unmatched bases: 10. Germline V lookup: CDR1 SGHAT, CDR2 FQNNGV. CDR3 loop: CASSGDRGFTMNTEAFF. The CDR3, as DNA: TGTGCCAGCAGCGGTGACAGGGGGTTCACTATGAACACTGAAGCTTTCTTT.

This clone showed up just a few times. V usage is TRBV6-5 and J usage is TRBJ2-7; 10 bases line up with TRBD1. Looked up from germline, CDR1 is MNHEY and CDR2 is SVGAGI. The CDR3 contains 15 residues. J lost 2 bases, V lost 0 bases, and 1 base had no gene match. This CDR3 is CASSYSGQGAYEQYF. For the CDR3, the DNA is TGTGCCAGCAGTTACTCAGGACAGGGGGCCTACGAGCAGTACTTC.

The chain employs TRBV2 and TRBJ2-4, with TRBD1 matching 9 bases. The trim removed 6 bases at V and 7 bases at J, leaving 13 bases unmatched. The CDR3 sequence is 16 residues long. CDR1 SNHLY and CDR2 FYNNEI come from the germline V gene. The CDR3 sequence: CASSIWTGEGNNIQYF. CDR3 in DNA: TGTGCCAGCAGCATTTGGACAGGGGAGGGGAATAACATTCAGTACTTC.

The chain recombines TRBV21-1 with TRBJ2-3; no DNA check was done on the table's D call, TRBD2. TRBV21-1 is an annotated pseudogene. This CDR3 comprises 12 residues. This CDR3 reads CASSPGLAGKYF. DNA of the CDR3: TGTGCCAGCAGCCCAGGACTAGCGGGAAAGTATTTT.

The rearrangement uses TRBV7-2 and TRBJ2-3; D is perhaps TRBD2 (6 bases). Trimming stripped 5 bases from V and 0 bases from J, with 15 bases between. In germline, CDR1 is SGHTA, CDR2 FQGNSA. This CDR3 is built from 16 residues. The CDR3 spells CASSTSVGTSTDTQYF. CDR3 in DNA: TGTGCCAGCAGCACCTCGGTTGGGACTAGCACAGATACGCAGTATTTT. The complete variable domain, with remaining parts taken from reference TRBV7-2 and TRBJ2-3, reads GAGVSQSPSNKVTEKGKDVELRCDPISGHTALYWYRQSLGQGLEFLIYFQGNSAPDKSGLPSDRFSAERTGGSVSTLTIQRTQQEDSAVYLCASSTSVGTSTDTQYFGPGTRLTVL.

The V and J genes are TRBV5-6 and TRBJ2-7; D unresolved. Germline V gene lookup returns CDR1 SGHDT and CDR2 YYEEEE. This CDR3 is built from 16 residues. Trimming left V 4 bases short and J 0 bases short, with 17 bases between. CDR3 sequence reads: CASSNLVLGLSYEQYF. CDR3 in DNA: TGTGCCAGCAGCAATCTTGTGCTGGGCCTCTCCTACGAGCAGTACTTC.

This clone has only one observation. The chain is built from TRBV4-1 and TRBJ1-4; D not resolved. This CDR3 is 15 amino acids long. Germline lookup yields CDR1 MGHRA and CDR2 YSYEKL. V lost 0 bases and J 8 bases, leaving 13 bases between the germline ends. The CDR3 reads CASSQDFSGPEKLFF. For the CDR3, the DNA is TGCGCCAGCAGCCAAGATTTTAGTGGTCCGGAAAAACTGTTTTTT.

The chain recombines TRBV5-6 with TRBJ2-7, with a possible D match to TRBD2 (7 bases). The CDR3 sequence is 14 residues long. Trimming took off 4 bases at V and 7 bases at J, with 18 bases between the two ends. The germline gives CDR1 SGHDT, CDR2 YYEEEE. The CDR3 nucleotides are TGTGCCAGCAGCACGAACTTCGGGGGGCAAGAGCAGTACGTC. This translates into CASSTNFGGQEQYV.

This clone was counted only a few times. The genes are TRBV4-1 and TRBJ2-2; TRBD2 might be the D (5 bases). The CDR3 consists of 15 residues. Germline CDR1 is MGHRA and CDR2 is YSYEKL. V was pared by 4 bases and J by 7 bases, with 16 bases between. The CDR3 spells CASSLLHRAGGELFF. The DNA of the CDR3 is TGCGCCAGCAGCCTATTGCACCGGGCGGGCGGGGAGCTGTTTTTT.

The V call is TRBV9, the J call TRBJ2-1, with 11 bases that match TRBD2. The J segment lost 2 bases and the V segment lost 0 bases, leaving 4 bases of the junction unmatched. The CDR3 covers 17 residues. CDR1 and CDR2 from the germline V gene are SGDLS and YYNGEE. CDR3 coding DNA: TGTGCCAGCAGCGTAGGAGGTAGCGGGAGGGCCTACAATGAGCAGTTCTTC. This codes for CASSVGGSGRAYNEQFF.

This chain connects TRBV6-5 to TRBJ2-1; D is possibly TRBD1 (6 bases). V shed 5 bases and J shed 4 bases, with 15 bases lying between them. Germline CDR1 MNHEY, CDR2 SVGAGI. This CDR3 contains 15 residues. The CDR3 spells CASSQEGVGYNEQFF. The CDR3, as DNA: TGTGCCAGCAGTCAAGAGGGGGTAGGTTACAATGAGCAGTTCTTC.

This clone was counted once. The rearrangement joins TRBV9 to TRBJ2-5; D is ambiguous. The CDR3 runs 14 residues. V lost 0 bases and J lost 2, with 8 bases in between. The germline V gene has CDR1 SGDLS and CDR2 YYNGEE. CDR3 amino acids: CASSVGGQQETQYF. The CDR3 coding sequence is TGTGCCAGCAGCGTAGGTGGGCAGCAAGAGACCCAGTACTTC.

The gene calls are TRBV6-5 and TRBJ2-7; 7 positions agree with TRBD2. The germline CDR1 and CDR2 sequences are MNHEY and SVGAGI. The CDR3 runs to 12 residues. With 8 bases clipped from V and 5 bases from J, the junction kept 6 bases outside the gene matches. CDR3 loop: CASGLGSHEQYF. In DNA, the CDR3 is TGTGCCAGCGGACTAGGCAGCCACGAGCAGTACTTC.

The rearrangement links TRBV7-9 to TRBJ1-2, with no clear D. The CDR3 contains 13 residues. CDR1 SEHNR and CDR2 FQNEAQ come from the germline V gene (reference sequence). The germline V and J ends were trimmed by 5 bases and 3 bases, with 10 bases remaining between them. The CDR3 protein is CASSPAVDYGYTF. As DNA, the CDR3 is TGTGCCAGCAGCCCCGCGGTGGACTATGGCTACACCTTC.

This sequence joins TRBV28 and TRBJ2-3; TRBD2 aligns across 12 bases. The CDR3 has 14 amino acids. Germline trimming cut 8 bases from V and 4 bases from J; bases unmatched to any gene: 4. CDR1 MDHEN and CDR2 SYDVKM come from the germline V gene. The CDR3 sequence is CASQTSGSADTQYF. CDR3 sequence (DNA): TGTGCCAGCCAGACTAGCGGGAGTGCAGATACGCAGTATTTT. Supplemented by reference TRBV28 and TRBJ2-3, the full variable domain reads DVKVTQSSRYLVKRTGEKVFLECVQDMDHENMFWYRQDPGLGLRLIYFSYDVKMKEKGDIPEGYSVSREKKERFSLILESASTNQTSMYLCASQTSGSADTQYFGPGTRLTVL.

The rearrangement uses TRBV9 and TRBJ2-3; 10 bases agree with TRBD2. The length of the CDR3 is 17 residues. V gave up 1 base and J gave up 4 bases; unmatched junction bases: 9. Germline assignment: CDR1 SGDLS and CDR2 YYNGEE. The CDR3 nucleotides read TGTGCCAGCAGCGTATCCTCCCAGCGGGGGGGCGCAGATACGCAGTATTTT. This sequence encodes CASSVSSQRGGADTQYF.